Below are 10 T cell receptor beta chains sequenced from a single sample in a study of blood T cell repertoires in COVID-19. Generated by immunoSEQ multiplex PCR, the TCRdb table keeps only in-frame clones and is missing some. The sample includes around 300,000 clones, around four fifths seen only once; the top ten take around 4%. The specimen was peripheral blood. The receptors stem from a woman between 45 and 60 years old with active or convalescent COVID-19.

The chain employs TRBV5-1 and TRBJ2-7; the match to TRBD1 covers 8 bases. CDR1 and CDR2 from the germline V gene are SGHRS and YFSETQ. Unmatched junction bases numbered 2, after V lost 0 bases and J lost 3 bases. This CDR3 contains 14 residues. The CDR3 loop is CASSLATGDYEQYF. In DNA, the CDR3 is TGCGCCAGCAGCTTGGCGACAGGGGACTACGAGCAGTACTTC.

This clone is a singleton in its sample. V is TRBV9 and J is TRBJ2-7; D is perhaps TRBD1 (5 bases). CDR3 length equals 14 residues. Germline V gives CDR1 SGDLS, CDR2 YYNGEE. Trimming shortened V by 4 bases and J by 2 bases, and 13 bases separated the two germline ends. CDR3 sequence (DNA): TGTGCCAGCAGCTCCCCCAGCAGGGCCTACGAGCAGTACTTC. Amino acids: CASSSPSRAYEQYF. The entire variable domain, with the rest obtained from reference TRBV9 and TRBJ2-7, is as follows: DSGVTQTPKHLITATGQRVTLRCSPRSGDLSVYWYQQSLDQGLQFLIQYYNGEERAKGNILERFSAQQFPDLHSELNLSSLELGDSALYFCASSSPSRAYEQYFGPGTRLTVT.

The CDR3: CASSEAEGVGQGAWDTEAFF. The DNA for the CDR3 is TGTGCCAGCAGTGAAGCGGAAGGAGTTGGTCAGGGGGCTTGGGACACTGAAGCTTTCTTT. The rearrangement links TRBV6-1 to TRBJ1-1; 8 bases fit TRBD1. The CDR3 loop spans 20 amino acids. CDR1 and CDR2 from the germline V gene are MNHNS and SASEGT. Trimming cost V 0 bases and J 3 bases; bases outside gene matches: 18.

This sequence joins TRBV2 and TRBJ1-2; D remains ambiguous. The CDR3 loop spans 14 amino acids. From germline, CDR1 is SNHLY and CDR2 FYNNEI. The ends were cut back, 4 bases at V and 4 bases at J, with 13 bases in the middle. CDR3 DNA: TGTGCCAGCAGTGCCCTCAAGACGGGCTATGGCTACACCTTC. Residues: CASSALKTGYGYTF.

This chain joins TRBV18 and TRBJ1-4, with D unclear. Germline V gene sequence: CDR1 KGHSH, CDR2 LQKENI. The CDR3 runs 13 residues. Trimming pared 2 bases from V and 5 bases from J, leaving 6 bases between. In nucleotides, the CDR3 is TGTGCCAGCTCACCAGGGCTAAATGAAAAACTGTTTTTT. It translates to CASSPGLNEKLFF.

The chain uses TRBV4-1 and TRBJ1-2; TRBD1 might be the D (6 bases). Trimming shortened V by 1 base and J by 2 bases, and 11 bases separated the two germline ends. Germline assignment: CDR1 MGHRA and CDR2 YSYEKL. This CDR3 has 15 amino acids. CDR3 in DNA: TGCGCCAGCAGCCAAGTGGGCAGGGGAAACTATGGCTACACCTTC. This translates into CASSQVGRGNYGYTF.

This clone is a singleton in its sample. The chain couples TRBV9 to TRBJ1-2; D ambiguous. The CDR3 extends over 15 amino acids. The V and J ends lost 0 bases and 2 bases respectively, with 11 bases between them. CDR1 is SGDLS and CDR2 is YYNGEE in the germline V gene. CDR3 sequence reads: CASSVGVLSNYGYTF. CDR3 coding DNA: TGTGCCAGCAGCGTAGGTGTCCTCTCCAACTATGGCTACACCTTC.

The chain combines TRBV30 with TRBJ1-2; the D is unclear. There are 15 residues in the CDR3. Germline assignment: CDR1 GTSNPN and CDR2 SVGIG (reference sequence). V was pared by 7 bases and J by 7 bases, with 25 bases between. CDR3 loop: CALPLRAIESGGYTF. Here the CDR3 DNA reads TGTGCCTTACCCCTCCGAGCGATTGAATCCGGTGGCTACACCTTC.

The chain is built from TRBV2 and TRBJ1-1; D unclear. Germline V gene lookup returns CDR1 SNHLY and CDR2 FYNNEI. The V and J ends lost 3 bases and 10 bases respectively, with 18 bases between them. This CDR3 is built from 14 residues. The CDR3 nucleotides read TGTGCCAGCAGTGAGAGGGAGGGTTGGATGGGAGCTTTCTTT. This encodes CASSEREGWMGAFF.

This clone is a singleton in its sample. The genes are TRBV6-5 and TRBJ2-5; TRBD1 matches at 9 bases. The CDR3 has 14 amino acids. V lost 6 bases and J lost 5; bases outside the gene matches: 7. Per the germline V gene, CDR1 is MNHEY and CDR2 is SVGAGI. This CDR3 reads CASRGTGGRETQYF. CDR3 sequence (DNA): TGTGCCAGCAGGGGAACAGGGGGCAGGGAGACCCAGTACTTC.